A single sample gave rise to the 31 T cell receptor beta chains below, sequenced in a study of T cells in women clearing cervical HPV infection (dated by TCRdb to the late 2010s). Receptor amplification or capture employed the immunoSEQ multiplex PCR assay. TCRdb's version of the immuneACCESS table is confined to in-frame rearrangements and falls short of the full clone set. An unresolved V gene accounts for under half of the shortfall where checked; the remainder is of unknown origin. The table for this sample shows 25,000 to 35,000 clones. More than 4% of the sample goes to the ten largest clones. The sample was blood buffy coat. These receptor sequences come from a woman between 18 and 70 years old with a cervical HPV16 infection that either progressed to CIN3+ or cleared (not recorded which).

Points on this clone: The DNA ends 3 residues before the CDR3 does, and the rest of the CDR3 is filled in from the germline J gene. The rearrangement uses TRBV7-7 and TRBJ2-6, with D possibly being TRBD2 (6 bases). Deletions cut 1 base from V and 0 bases from J, with 10 bases between. This CDR3 has 17 amino acids. The germline V gene encodes CDR1 SSHAT and CDR2 FNYEAQ (reference sequence). The covered CDR3 bases are TGTGCCAGCAGCTTAGGTTCAGCGGGCTCTGGGGCCAACGTC. This sequence encodes CASSLGSAGSGANV. The CDR3 as a whole reads CASSLGSAGSGANVLTF.

A remark on this clone: The read ends 3 residues shy of where the CDR3 ends; the end is completed using the germline J gene. The chain carries TRBV12-3 or TRBV12-4 and TRBJ1-5; 8 nucleotides match TRBD1. V dropped 6 bases and J dropped 2; count of bases not matched to a gene: 3. This CDR3 comprises 14 residues. The CDR3 region is CASSPDRGNQPQHF. The sequenced CDR3 bases are TGTGCCAGCAGCCCGGACAGGGGCAATCAGCCC.

As concerns this clone: The CDR3 is cut off 3 residues early in the read; its end comes from the germline J gene. J is TRBJ1-4 and V is TRBV7-2; 9 positions agree with TRBD1. The CDR3 loop spans 15 amino acids. Germline V gene lookup returns CDR1 SGHTA and CDR2 FQGNSA. V shed 5 bases, J shed 7 bases, and the junction held 8 bases outside the gene matches. The CDR3 DNA, read in part, is TGTGCCAGCAGCCCTGGGACAGGGTTTGGTGAAAAA. Amino acids: CASSPGTGFGEK. The whole CDR3 sequence is CASSPGTGFGEKLFF.

In regard to this clone: The read stops 3 residues short of the end of the CDR3; the missing end is completed from the germline J gene. The chain uses TRBV29-1 and TRBJ1-5; possibly TRBD1 for D (6 bases). The CDR3 covers 12 residues. V was shortened by 4 bases and J by 9 bases, with 13 bases between the two germline ends. Germline V CDR1 and CDR2: SQVTM, ANQGSEA. This CDR3 reads CSVGTDVGPQHF. Incomplete CDR3 DNA: TGCAGCGTTGGGACAGATGTTGGGCCC.

With respect to this clone: The read terminates 3 residues before the CDR3 end, so the remaining end is supplied by the germline J gene. The V call is TRBV7-3, the J call TRBJ2-3; D is possibly TRBD1 (7 bases). V lost 4 bases and J lost 3, with 20 bases in between. The CDR3 is 17 residues long. Germline-derived CDR1 and CDR2 are SGHTA and FQGTGA. Here the CDR3 reads CASSSTGAGGPTDTQYF. The sequenced part of the CDR3 DNA is TGTGCCAGCAGCTCCACAGGGGCTGGGGGGCCTACAGATACG.

On this clone: Read sequence stops 3 residues before the CDR3 end, and the germline J gene provides the missing end. The V gene is TRBV12-3 or TRBV12-4, the J gene TRBJ2-7, with D perhaps matching TRBD1 or TRBD2 (5 bases each). The V gene lost 2 bases and the J gene lost 2 bases, with 7 bases spanning the gap. CDR3 length: 13 residues. The CDR3 DNA, read in part, is TGTGCCAGCAGTTTACAGGGAGCCTACGAG. This translates into CASSLQGAYE. The entire CDR3 protein reads CASSLQGAYEQYF.

Worth noting for this clone: The read ends 3 residues before the CDR3 terminus; that terminus is restored from the germline J gene. The chain links TRBV6-2 or TRBV6-3 to TRBJ1-4; D remains ambiguous. The germline CDR1 and CDR2 sequences are MNHEY and SVGEGT. V shed 7 bases and J shed 3 bases, with 9 bases lying between them. CDR3 length equals 13 residues. CDR3 DNA, as far as it was read: TGTGCCAGCACCCAGGATGCTAATGAAAAA. Translated: CASTQDANEK. The whole CDR3 is CASTQDANEKLFF.

Of note for this clone: The sequence runs out 3 residues before the end of the CDR3; the remainder is reconstructed from the germline J gene. This sequence joins TRBV14 and TRBJ2-7; a weak D match, TRBD1 (5 bases). The V gene's germline CDR1 is SGHDN and CDR2 FVKESK. The V end lost 1 base, the J end lost 4 bases, and 5 bases lay between the germline ends. The CDR3 length is 12 residues. This CDR3 is CASSQAGYEQYF. Partial CDR3 DNA: TGTGCCAGCAGCCAAGCAGGGTACGAG. The full variable domain, with the rest looked up from reference TRBV14 and TRBJ2-7, is EAGVTQFPSHSVIEKGQTVTLRCDPISGHDNLYWYRRVMGKEIKFLLHFVKESKQDESGMPNNRFLAERTGGTYSTLKVQPAELEDSGVYFCASSQAGYEQYFGPGTRLTVT.

In regard to this clone: The CDR3 end lies 3 residues beyond the end of the read and is filled in from the germline J gene. The V and J genes are TRBV7-9 and TRBJ2-7; D perhaps matches TRBD2 (6 bases). V was pared by 8 bases and J by 2 bases, with 10 bases between. From germline, CDR1 is SEHNR and CDR2 FQNEAQ (reference sequence). This CDR3 is built from 12 residues. The CDR3 bases that were read are TGTGCCAGCGGGGGGTACACCTACGAG. Amino acid sequence: CASGGYTYE. In full, the CDR3 reads CASGGYTYEQYF.

About this clone itself: The read ends 3 residues before the CDR3 terminus; that terminus is restored from the germline J gene. The chain couples TRBV2 to TRBJ2-1; TRBD1 matches at 7 bases. This CDR3 comprises 17 residues. The germline CDR1 and CDR2 sequences are SNHLY and FYNNEI. The trim removed 4 bases at V and 3 bases at J, leaving 12 bases unmatched. The part of the CDR3 DNA that was read is TGTGCCAGCAGTGTTCCCTTAGACAGGGCCTTCTACAATGAG. Amino acids: CASSVPLDRAFYNE. The CDR3 as a whole reads CASSVPLDRAFYNEQFF.

Regarding this clone: The read finishes 3 residues shy of the CDR3 end, and the germline J gene is used to complete it. This chain connects TRBV7-9 to TRBJ2-7, with 7 bases that match TRBD1. Germline values: CDR1 SEHNR, CDR2 FQNEAQ (reference sequence). CDR3 length equals 15 residues. V trimming: 5 bases; J trimming: 2 bases; junction bases outside the gene matches: 9. The CDR3 here is CASSPLTGMAYEQYF. CDR3 DNA, as far as it was read: TGTGCCAGCAGCCCCCTGACAGGGATGGCCTACGAG.

Worth noting for this clone: The read falls 3 residues short of the CDR3 end, and the missing part is taken from the germline J gene. V is TRBV28 and J is TRBJ1-2, with 7 positions matching TRBD1. There are 14 residues in the CDR3. Germline V gene lookup returns CDR1 MDHEN and CDR2 SYDVKM. The V gene end was trimmed by 6 bases and the J gene end by 1 base; junction bases not matched to a gene: 5. The CDR3 bases that were read are TGTGCCAGCAGGTCGACAGGGATTAACTATGGC. The encoded protein is CASRSTGINYG. The whole CDR3 protein reads CASRSTGINYGYTF.

As concerns this clone: The read comes to an end 3 residues before the CDR3 does, leaving the germline J gene to fill in the end. The chain links TRBV7-2 to TRBJ1-6, with 10 nucleotides matching TRBD1. Germline-derived CDR1 and CDR2 are SGHTA and FQGNSA. There are 15 residues in the CDR3. V shed 6 bases and J 6 bases; nucleotides not matched to a gene: 5. This CDR3 reads CASSFDRGLNSPLHF. The CDR3 bases that were read are TGTGCCAGCAGTTTCGACAGGGGGCTTAATTCACCC.

Turning to this clone: The sequenced fragment ends 3 residues before the CDR3 boundary, so the rest is inferred from the germline J gene. This chain links TRBV7-2 with TRBJ1-6; 8 bases are shared with TRBD1. CDR3 length equals 14 residues. In germline, CDR1 is SGHTA, CDR2 FQGNSA. Germline trimming cut 5 bases from V and 9 bases from J; bases unmatched to any gene: 6. The CDR3 spells CASSRNQGASPLHF. CDR3 DNA (partial): TGTGCCAGCAGCAGGAATCAGGGGGCTTCACCC.

With regard to this clone: The read ends 3 residues early relative to the CDR3; the germline J gene fills the gap. This chain uses TRBV7-2 with TRBJ2-1; 7 nucleotides align to TRBD2. Per germline, CDR1 SGHTA and CDR2 FQGNSA. J was trimmed by 6 bases and V by 2 bases; bases with no gene match: 7. This CDR3 contains 15 residues. The CDR3 sequence is CASSLRLARSNEQFF. The DNA read from the CDR3 is TGTGCCAGCAGCTTAAGACTAGCCCGAAGCAATGAG.

Regarding this clone: The read terminates 3 residues ahead of where the CDR3 ends, so the germline J gene completes it. The gene calls are TRBV12-3 or TRBV12-4 and TRBJ2-5; D is undetermined. There are 11 residues in the CDR3. V dropped 7 bases and J dropped 7 bases, with 10 bases sitting between them. This CDR3 is CASTFRGTQYF. The CDR3 DNA, read in part, is TGTGCCAGCACTTTCCGAGGGACC.

On this clone: Read sequence stops 3 residues before the CDR3 end, and the germline J gene provides the missing end. V and J are TRBV7-3 and TRBJ2-7, with 10 bases matching TRBD2. The germline V gene has CDR1 SGHTA and CDR2 FQGTGA. The V gene end was trimmed by 1 base and the J gene end by 6 bases; junction bases not matched to a gene: 6. This CDR3 region has 15 residues. CDR3 DNA (partial): TGTGCCAGCAGCTTAAAACTAGCGGGGCCTAGCGAG. Translated: CASSLKLAGPSE. The whole CDR3 protein is CASSLKLAGPSEQYF. The complete variable domain, with remaining parts taken from reference TRBV7-3 and TRBJ2-7, reads GAGVSQTPSNKVTEKGKYVELRCDPISGHTALYWYRQSLGQGPEFLIYFQGTGAADDSGLPNDRFFAVRPEGSVSTLKIQRTERGDSAVYLCASSLKLAGPSEQYFGPGTRLTVT.

On this clone: Read sequence stops 3 residues before the CDR3 end, and the germline J gene provides the missing end. The V and J genes are TRBV19 and TRBJ1-5; the D gene is possibly TRBD1 (5 bases). Germline lookup yields CDR1 LNHDA and CDR2 SQIVND (reference sequence). This CDR3 is built from 14 residues. The ends were cut back, 1 base at V and 7 bases at J, with 11 bases in the middle. The CDR3 loop reads CASSIVGVGQPQHF. CDR3 DNA (partial): TGTGCCAGTAGTATAGTAGGGGTAGGCCAGCCC.

Regarding this clone: The observed sequence ends 3 residues before the CDR3 terminus, with the missing tail filled in from the germline J gene. The chain combines TRBV5-1 with TRBJ1-1; a weak D match, TRBD1 (5 bases). CDR1 is SGHRS, CDR2 YFSETQ, per germline. The CDR3 spans 15 residues. The sequenced part of the CDR3 DNA is TGCGCCAGCAGCTTCGAGCCAGGGCCTTCCCGGGAA. The encoded protein is CASSFEPGPSRE. The whole CDR3 is CASSFEPGPSREAFF.

Regarding this clone: The read ends 3 residues shy of where the CDR3 ends; the end is completed using the germline J gene. The chain employs TRBV5-1 and TRBJ2-2; 14 positions agree with TRBD2. Germline CDR1 reads SGHRS; CDR2 reads YFSETQ. J lost 6 bases, V lost 6 bases, and 4 bases had no gene match. The CDR3 has 15 residues. The CDR3 bases that were read are TGCGCCAGCACGGGACTAGCGGGAGTTCCCGGGGAG. As protein: CASTGLAGVPGE. The CDR3 in its entirety is CASTGLAGVPGELFF.

About this clone itself: The read is 3 residues too short to cover the CDR3 end, so that end is filled in from the germline J gene. The chain carries TRBV20-1 and TRBJ2-7; D may be TRBD1 (5 bases). The germline CDR1 and CDR2 sequences are DFQATT and SNEGSKA (reference sequence). CDR3 length: 14 amino acids. V was shortened by 5 bases and J by 2 bases, with 16 bases between the two germline ends. The CDR3: CSALLLTATYEQYF. The sequenced CDR3 bases are TGCAGTGCTCTCCTCCTGACAGCTACCTACGAG.

Comment on this clone: Read coverage stops 3 residues before the CDR3 terminus; the germline J gene supplies the remainder. The rearrangement uses TRBV7-2 and TRBJ1-1; D might be TRBD1 (5 bases). CDR1 and CDR2 from the germline V gene are SGHTA and FQGNSA. CDR3 size: 15 residues. V lost 4 bases to trimming and J lost 7 bases, with 19 bases between them. The sequenced CDR3 bases are TGTGCCAGCAGCTCGGGGCCCGGGGGTAGAGATGAA. Amino acid sequence: CASSSGPGGRDE. The entire CDR3 is CASSSGPGGRDEAFF.

Partial CDR3 DNA: TGTGCCAGCAGTTCCCGCCGGGTCCTCTACGAG. This gives the protein CASSSRRVLYE. The CDR3 as a whole reads CASSSRRVLYEQYF. The chain links TRBV6-2 or TRBV6-3 to TRBJ2-7; D is uncertain. The CDR3 end lies 3 residues beyond the end of the read and is filled in from the germline J gene. V was clipped by 4 bases and J by 3 bases, with 13 bases between them. This CDR3 contains 14 residues. Germline loops: CDR1 MNHEY, CDR2 SVGEGT.

A remark on this clone: The sequence runs out 3 residues before the end of the CDR3; the remainder is reconstructed from the germline J gene. The V and J genes are TRBV20-1 and TRBJ1-4; D is perhaps TRBD1 (6 bases). The V gene's germline CDR1 is DFQATT and CDR2 SNEGSKA (reference sequence). The CDR3 covers 14 residues. V was clipped by 5 bases and J by 4 bases, with 14 bases between them. This CDR3 reads CSAPRTAYNEKLFF. The CDR3 bases that were read are TGCAGTGCTCCTAGGACAGCGTATAATGAAAAA.

The CDR3 loop is CASSPTTGGNGGTQYF. The part of the CDR3 DNA that was read is TGTGCCAGCTCCCCAACGACAGGGGGCAATGGAGGGACC. The J gene is TRBJ2-5, the V gene TRBV18, with TRBD1 matching over 10 bases. The read ends 3 residues shy of where the CDR3 ends; the end is completed using the germline J gene. The CDR3 loop spans 16 amino acids. The germline gives CDR1 KGHSH, CDR2 LQKENI. With 6 bases clipped from V and 7 bases from J, the junction kept 14 bases outside the gene matches. Full variable domain (missing parts from reference TRBV18 and TRBJ2-5): NAGVMQNPRHLVRRRGQEARLRCSPMKGHSHVYWYRQLPEEGLKFMVYLQKENIIDESGMPKERFSAEFPKEGPSILRIQQVVRGDSAAYFCASSPTTGGNGGTQYFGPGTRLLVL.

As concerns this clone: Read sequence stops 3 residues before the CDR3 end, and the germline J gene provides the missing end. This chain uses TRBV19 with TRBJ2-5, with D possibly being TRBD1 (6 bases). CDR1 is LNHDA, CDR2 SQIVND, per germline (reference sequence). This CDR3 has 16 amino acids. The germline V and J ends were trimmed by 4 bases and 3 bases, with 18 bases remaining between them. The CDR3 protein is CASSTSDRNWEETQYF. The sequenced CDR3 bases are TGTGCCAGTAGTACGTCGGACAGAAACTGGGAAGAGACC.

As concerns this clone: The CDR3 end is not reached by the read, which stops 3 residues before it; the germline J gene fills it in. V is TRBV19 and J is TRBJ1-5; 10 positions match TRBD1. This CDR3 has 17 residues. Germline V gene lookup returns CDR1 LNHDA and CDR2 SQIVND (reference sequence). The V segment lost 5 bases and the J segment 2 bases; nucleotides outside the gene matches: 9. The CDR3 loop reads CASSAGDRGLGNQPQHF. The sequenced part of the CDR3 DNA is TGTGCCAGTAGTGCGGGTGACAGGGGGCTAGGCAATCAGCCC.

Notes on this clone: The CDR3 end is not reached by the read, which stops 3 residues before it; the germline J gene fills it in. The J gene is TRBJ1-5, the V gene TRBV6-2 or TRBV6-3, with 11 nucleotides matching TRBD1. Germline-derived CDR1 and CDR2 are MNHEY and SVGEGT. The trim removed 2 bases at V and 7 bases at J, leaving 7 bases unmatched. The CDR3 has 16 amino acids. The CDR3 spells CASSYGDRGTFQPQHF. Partial CDR3 DNA: TGTGCCAGCAGTTACGGGGACAGGGGGACGTTCCAGCCC.

A word on this clone: Read data end 3 residues before the CDR3 end; the end is taken from the germline J gene. The rearrangement links TRBV11-2 to TRBJ2-7, with TRBD2 matching 9 bases. Germline CDR1 and CDR2: SGHAT and FQNNGV. This CDR3 contains 14 residues. J lost 2 bases, V lost 5 bases, and 4 bases had no gene match. CDR3 loop: CASSPTSGTYEQYF. The part of the CDR3 DNA that was read is TGTGCCAGCAGCCCGACTAGCGGTACCTACGAG.

To note about this clone: The CDR3 end is not reached by the read, which stops 3 residues before it; the germline J gene fills it in. This rearrangement joins TRBV7-2 to TRBJ1-4, with a possible D match to TRBD1 (6 bases). V gave up 5 bases and J gave up 5 bases, with 15 bases separating them. The V gene's germline CDR1 is SGHTA and CDR2 FQGNSA. The CDR3 contains 15 residues. Partial CDR3 DNA: TGTGCCAGCAGCCCCCGGCAGGGGCCCAATGAAAAA. Amino acid sequence: CASSPRQGPNEK. The complete CDR3 sequence is CASSPRQGPNEKLFF.

As for this clone: One end of the junction fails to match germline, which may point to a read error. The DNA ends 3 residues before the CDR3 does, and the rest of the CDR3 is filled in from the germline J gene. The chain recombines TRBV4-2 with TRBJ2-4, with TRBD1 as a possible D gene (6 bases). Germline CDR1 is LGHNA and CDR2 is YNFKEQ. The CDR3 covers 15 residues. The CDR3 loop is CASSQEIGQKNIQYF. The sequenced CDR3 bases are TGCGCCAGCAGCCAAGAAATAGGACAGAAAAACATT.